This TCR beta chain was retrieved from a study of T-cell memory formation after mild COVID-19 (dated by TCRdb to about 2021). Describing the broader study: Most TCR sequence clusters were specific to one of the two donors. In a couple of donors, T-cell clones that expanded and contracted after mild COVID-19 were followed by sequencing TCRalpha and TCRbeta repertoires longitudinally. The cohort comprised two young, previously healthy adult volunteers, one female and one male. Points the paper makes about the study in general: Whether the second-wave clones peaking on day 37 were SARS-CoV-2 specific was not confirmed. The detection of some responding clones in pre-infection memory suggests that pre-existing cross-reactive memory T cells joined the SARS-CoV-2 response. Clones that contracted from day 15 to 85 showed balanced CD4/CD8 phenotypes, whereas a second wave of clones that expanded from day 15 to 37 leaned towards CD4+. The study covered only a couple of mild cases, and larger cohorts including severe cases with pre-infection samples were considered necessary. Contracting CD4+ clones appeared mostly in the CM and EM memory subsets, whereas CD8+ clones were enriched in EMRA.

The sample was run on an Illumina NovaSeq 6000. Using 5'RACE with constant-segment primers, TCRalpha and TCRbeta cDNA libraries were constructed, with sample barcodes and unique molecular identifiers added in the process. RNA was extracted from every sample with Trizol reagent. Library amplification was performed in two PCR steps, and a second sample barcode and Illumina TruSeq adapters were introduced in the second step. Sequencing of the libraries was done on an Illumina NovaSeq, producing 2 x 150 bp paired-end reads. The authors processed their data as follows. Reads were demultiplexed and collapsed into UMI-guided consensus sequences with migec v1.2.7. Using mixcr v2.1.11, UMI consensuses were aligned to TRA and TRB V and J templates and then assembled into clonotypes. A clonotype was counted as expanded or contracted only if both edgeR and NoisET called the change significant, with noise models trained on biological replicates. edgeR calls used a false discovery rate-adjusted p below 0.01 and a log2 fold-change threshold of 1. As an exploratory analysis of dynamics, max-normalized trajectories of the 1000 most abundant clonotypes were examined by PCA with hierarchical clustering. Separately sequenced CD4+ and CD8+ repertoires were used to assign a CD4 or CD8 phenotype to each responding clone. The raw public data were reprocessed by TCRdb itself: fastp quality trimming at Q25, MiXCR clonotype calling, in-frame beta chains only. Rows with one shared CDR3 protein collapse into an entry with the most common genes and DNA. These V and J calls derive from TCRdb rather than the authors' analysis. Across this sample there are some 350,000 distinct CDR3 sequences, with 10% to 15% seen only once. The top ten hold around 21% of the sample.

V was cut back by 4 bases and J by 1 base, leaving a gap of 6 bases between them. The CDR3 has 13 amino acids, counting the end cysteine and phenylalanine. Only the CDR3 DNA is retained, 39 bases long and in frame from the first base. Via the germline V gene, CDR1 is MNHEY and CDR2 SVGAGI. This clonotype was observed a handful of times. Its antigen has not been determined. Base qualities are not provided; no much larger clone lies one nucleotide away. PBMCs were isolated by Ficoll-Paque density gradient centrifugation. This receptor was identified in a man aged 18 to 35 who had mild COVID-19 (a few samples of this study predate the infection). The sample titles of this study are shuffled in the database, so cell type and time point are left out; the donor was told from shared clones. The chain was built from TRBV6-5 and TRBJ2-3, with the D gene not confidently named. Sequenced material: PBMCs or a T cell subset sorted from them (not recorded which). The DNA is TGTGCCAGCAGTTGGATAGGCACAGATACGCAGTATTTT. Its translation reads: CASSWIGTDTQYF.